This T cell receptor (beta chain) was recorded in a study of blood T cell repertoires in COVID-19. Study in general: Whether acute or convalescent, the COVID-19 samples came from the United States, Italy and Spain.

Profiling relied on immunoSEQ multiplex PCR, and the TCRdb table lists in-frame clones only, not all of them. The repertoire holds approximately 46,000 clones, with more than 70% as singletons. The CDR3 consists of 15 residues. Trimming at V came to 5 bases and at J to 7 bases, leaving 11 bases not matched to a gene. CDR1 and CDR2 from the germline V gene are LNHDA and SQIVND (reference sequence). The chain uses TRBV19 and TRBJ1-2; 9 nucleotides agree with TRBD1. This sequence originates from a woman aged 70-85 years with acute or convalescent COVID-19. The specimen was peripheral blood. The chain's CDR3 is CASSPRDRAGRGYTF. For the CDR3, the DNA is TGTGCCAGTAGTCCACGGGACAGGGCAGGTCGTGGCTACACCTTC. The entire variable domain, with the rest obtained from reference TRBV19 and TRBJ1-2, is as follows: DGGITQSPKYLFRKEGQNVTLSCEQNLNHDAMYWYRQDPGQGLRLIYYSQIVNDFQKGDIAEGYSVSREKKESFPLTVTSAQKNPTAFYLCASSPRDRAGRGYTFGSGTRLTVV.